Sequencing of this T cell receptor (beta chain) was carried out in a study of shared clonotypes between healthy human individuals. Study conclusions and caveats: The researchers took only blood, and tissue repertoires probably look different. Unshared clonotypes carried lower generation probabilities than those common to all four donors.

Methods used by the authors: Without quality scores, immunoSEQ junctional reads could not be filtered like full-length reads. Using immunoSEQ multiplex PCR, the repertoire was profiled, and TCRdb retains in-frame clones only, with some absent. V, J and clone size reflect that table, while D and trimming were determined from the DNA. The repertoire consists of some 650,000 clones, with 97% occurring once and the leading ten covering around 0.057%. As regards this clone: As yet, its antigen is unknown.

The V end was cut by 0 bases, the J end by 4 bases, with 6 bases between. This CDR3 has 13 residues. In germline, CDR1 is SGHNT, CDR2 YYREEE (reference sequence). The V and J genes are TRBV5-4 and TRBJ2-3; no firm D call. The receptor's source is a woman in her twenties or thirties in good health. Sequences were obtained from naive CD4+ T cells sorted from blood. As for subset: CD45RA+ positively selected. The CDR3 nucleotides read TGTGCCAGCAGCTTGGGGCAGGCAGATACGCAGTATTTT. It codes for CASSLGQADTQYF.